A single sample is the source of the 5 T cell receptor beta chains below, sequenced in a study of regulatory T cells in long-lasting Graves disease. Time point denoted: newly diagnosed GD, antithyroid drugs for less than 3 months. PBMCs were the source of the RNA used for TCR sequencing. iRepertoire HTBI primers and Arm-PCR of CDR3 regions built TCR beta libraries. TCRdb itself ran the multiplex PCR reads through MiXCR, one entry per CDR3 protein. The sample has roughly 400,000 distinct CDR3 sequences; roughly 15% are singletons. This sample also belongs to another study, concerning T cells in Graves' hyperthyroidism and ophthalmopathy.

Sequencing used peripheral blood mononuclear cells (PBMCs), obtained at new diagnosis, from a patient treated with antithyroid drugs. The receptor set was obtained from a woman aged 40-49 years with Graves disease.

Turning to this clonotype: A single base separates this from a much larger clone, so it may be a read error. The CDR3 end shows no conserved phenylalanine or tryptophan, and so a read error is likely. The V gene is TRBV28, the J gene TRBJ1-5, with 7 bases that match TRBD1. The germline V gene has CDR1 MDHEN and CDR2 SYDVKM. Unmatched junction bases numbered 6, after V lost 7 bases and J lost 3 bases. The CDR3 sequence is 14 residues long. The CDR3 region is CASIETGVNQPQHL. DNA for the CDR3: TGTGCCAGCATCGAAACAGGGGTCAATCAGCCCCAGCATCTT.

The CDR3 here is CASSIVRRGMGYNEQFF. The CDR3 bases are TGTGCCAGTAGTATAGTAAGGAGGGGCATGGGATACAATGAGCAGTTCTTC. This rearrangement joins TRBV19 to TRBJ2-1; a weak D match, TRBD2 (6 bases). Germline V CDR1 and CDR2: LNHDA, SQIVND (reference sequence). The CDR3 contains 17 residues. The ends were cut back, 1 base at V and 4 bases at J, with 17 bases in the middle. The full variable domain, in which reference TRBV19 and TRBJ2-1 provide the parts outside the CDR3, is DGGITQSPKYLFRKEGQNVTLSCEQNLNHDAMYWYRQDPGQGLRLIYYSQIVNDFQKGDIAEGYSVSREKKESFPLTVTSAQKNPTAFYLCASSIVRRGMGYNEQFFGPGTRLTVL.

The sample holds many counts of this clonotype. V usage is TRBV3-1 and J usage is TRBJ2-2; D not resolved. CDR3 length: 14 residues. V was pared by 1 base and J by 4 bases, with 7 bases between. The V gene's germline CDR1 is LGHDT and CDR2 YNNKEL (reference sequence). The CDR3 DNA sequence: TGTGCCAGCAGCCAAGCGAAGCGCACCGGGGAGCTGTTTTTT. Encoded protein: CASSQAKRTGELFF.

The chain links TRBV15 to TRBJ1-5, with 8 bases that match TRBD1. Germline V gene data show CDR1 as LNHNV and CDR2 as YYDKDF (reference sequence). There are 16 residues in the CDR3. Germline trimming cut 3 bases from V and 7 bases from J; bases unmatched to any gene: 11. CDR3 residues: CATSSAQGDVRQPQHF. In DNA form, the CDR3 reads TGTGCCACCAGCAGCGCACAGGGGGATGTACGGCAGCCCCAGCATTTT.

This clonotype was counted at least ten times. As DNA, the CDR3 is TGCAGTGCTAGAGTTGGGGTTGAGAGGCAGTTCTTC. Translation: CSARVGVERQFF. The gene calls are TRBV20-1 and TRBJ2-1; D is unresolved. This CDR3 region has 12 residues. Germline V lookup: CDR1 DFQATT, CDR2 SNEGSKA (reference sequence). V lost 1 base to trimming and J lost 12 bases, with 13 bases between them.